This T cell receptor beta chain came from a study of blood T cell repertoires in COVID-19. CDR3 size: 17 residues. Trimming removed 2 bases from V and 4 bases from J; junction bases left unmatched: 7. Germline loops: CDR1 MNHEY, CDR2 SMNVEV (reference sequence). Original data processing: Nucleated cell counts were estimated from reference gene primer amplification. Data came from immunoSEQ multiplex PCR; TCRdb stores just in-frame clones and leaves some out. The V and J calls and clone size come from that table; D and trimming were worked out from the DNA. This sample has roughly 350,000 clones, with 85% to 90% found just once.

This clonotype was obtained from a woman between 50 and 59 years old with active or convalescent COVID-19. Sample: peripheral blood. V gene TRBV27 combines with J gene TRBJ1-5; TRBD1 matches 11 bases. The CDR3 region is CASSLIWGQGENQPQHF. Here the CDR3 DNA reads TGTGCCAGCAGTTTAATTTGGGGACAGGGGGAGAATCAGCCCCAGCATTTT.